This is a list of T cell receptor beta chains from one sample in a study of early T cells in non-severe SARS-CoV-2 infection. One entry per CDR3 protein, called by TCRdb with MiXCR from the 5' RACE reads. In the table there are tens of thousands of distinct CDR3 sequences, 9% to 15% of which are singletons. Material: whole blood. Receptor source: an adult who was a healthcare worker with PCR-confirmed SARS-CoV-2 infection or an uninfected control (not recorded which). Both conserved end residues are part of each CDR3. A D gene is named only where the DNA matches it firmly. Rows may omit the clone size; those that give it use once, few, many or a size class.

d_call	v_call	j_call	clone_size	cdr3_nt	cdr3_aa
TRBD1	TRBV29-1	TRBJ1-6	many	TGCAGCGCTCGGACAGGAACCTATAATTCACCCCTCCACTTT	CSARTGTYNSPLHF
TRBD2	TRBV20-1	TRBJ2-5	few	TGCAGTGCTAGAGGGCTAGCGGGCGGCGGTCAGGACTTC	CSARGLAGGGQDF
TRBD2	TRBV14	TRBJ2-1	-	TGTGCCAGCAGTCCTAGCGGGAGGGCCTTCAATGAGCAGTTCTTC	CASSPSGRAFNEQFF
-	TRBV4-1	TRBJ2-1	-	TGCGCCAGCACAGTATCGCCCAACTCGGTAGTGGATGAGCAGTTCTTC	CASTVSPNSVVDEQFF
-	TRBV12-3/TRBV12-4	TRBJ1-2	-	TGTGCCAGCAGTCCGGGGATAGACTATGGCTACACCTTC	CASSPGIDYGYTF
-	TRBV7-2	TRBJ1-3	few	TGTGCCAGCAGCCCGCAGGGCGTTGGAAACACCATATATTTT	CASSPQGVGNTIYF
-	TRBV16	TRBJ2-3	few	TGTGCCAGCAGCCAATCGACGGTGGCGCAGTATTTT	CASSQSTVAQYF
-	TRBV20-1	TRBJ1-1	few	TGCAGTGCTAGAGTAACGGGCCCCGAGTCAGCTTTCTTT	CSARVTGPESAFF
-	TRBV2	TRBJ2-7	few	TGTGCCAGCAGTCAAGCTCGGGCAACCTACGAGCAGTACTTC	CASSQARATYEQYF
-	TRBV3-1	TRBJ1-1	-	TGTGCCAGCAGCCAAGGACTTAGGAACACTGAAGCTTTCTTT	CASSQGLRNTEAFF
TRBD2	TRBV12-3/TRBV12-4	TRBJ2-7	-	TGTGCCAGCAGTCCCCTCGGGGGGGGAAAGCAGTACTTC	CASSPLGGGKQYF
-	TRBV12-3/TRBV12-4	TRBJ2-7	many	TGTGCCAGCAGTTGGCAGGGGATGTACGAGCAGTACTTC	CASSWQGMYEQYF
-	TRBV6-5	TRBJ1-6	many	TGTGCCAGCAGTTACGATGAGGGAAATTCACCCCTCCACTTT	CASSYDEGNSPLHF
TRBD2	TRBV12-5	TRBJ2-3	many	TGTGCTAGTGGTCCGGGACTAGCGGGGCACGAGACGCAGTATTTT	CASGPGLAGHETQYF
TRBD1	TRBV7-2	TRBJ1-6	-	TGTGCCAGCAGCTTAGGGCGACAGGGGACCCTCCACTTT	CASSLGRQGTLHF
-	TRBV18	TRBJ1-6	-	TGTGCCAGCTCAAGGGATAATTCACCCCTCCACTTT	CASSRDNSPLHF
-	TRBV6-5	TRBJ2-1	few	TGTGCCAGCAGTTACTCAGGCGGGGTAGCGGTCAATGAGCAGTTCTTC	CASSYSGGVAVNEQFF
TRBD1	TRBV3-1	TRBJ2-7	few	TGTGCCAGCAGGGGACAGCCCTCCTACGAGCAGTACTTC	CASRGQPSYEQYF
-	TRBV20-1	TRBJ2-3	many	TGCAGTGCTAGGAGCAGGGAGCGGGCAGATACGCAGTATTTT	CSARSRERADTQYF
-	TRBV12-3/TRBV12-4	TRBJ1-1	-	TGTGCCAGCAGCCCAGTCGGCAGGGGAGGCACTGAAGCTTTCTTT	CASSPVGRGGTEAFF